The clone carrying this T cell receptor beta chain showed up just a few times. Its antigen is currently unknown. Peripheral blood samples of 7.5 to 10 milliliters were drawn from each donor. Sample-barcoded 5' priming and a J-beta primer mix drove a second PCR of roughly 6 to 12 cycles. A 12-random-nucleotide template-switch adaptor tagged each cDNA molecule. A single record per CDR3 protein comes from TCRdb applying MiXCR to the 5' RACE reads. Here the sample spans roughly 500,000 distinct CDR3 sequences, roughly 29% being singletons. The data were taken from a study of blood T cells in healthy people across ages. Whole-study findings and limits: A roughly linear age-dependent decrease characterized TCR beta diversity per million T cells. One million T cells yielded diversity estimates that were considered underestimates.

Germline V gene sequence: CDR1 SEHNR, CDR2 FQNEAQ (reference sequence). V was cut by 5 bases and J by 2 bases, with 5 bases left in between. The CDR3 sequence is 12 residues long. V is TRBV7-9 and J is TRBJ2-3; D call uncertain. The sequencing sample was made of blood. The receptor's source is a woman in her seventies in good health. This chain's CDR3 is CASSANTDTQYF. The CDR3 DNA follows: TGTGCCAGCAGCGCGAACACAGATACGCAGTATTTT.